This entry is about one T cell receptor beta chain. No antigen is known for it. CMV status came from CD4+ T cell IFNgamma after overnight CMV lysate stimulation of fresh PBMCs. The data derive from a study of naive and memory T cell subsets. An equimolar mix of two oligonucleotides served as the beta constant-region primer for TRBC1 and TRBC2. Four rounds of PCR amplified the ligated cDNA using nested alpha and beta constant-region primers plus SP2. TCRdb reprocessed the UMI-ligation and nested PCR reads via MiXCR and lists one record per CDR3 protein. The profile shows roughly 24,000 distinct CDR3 sequences, around 9% of them singletons. Study conclusions and caveats: In CD4 and CD8 cells, diversity dropped from naive through EMRA.

The specimen was central memory CD8+ T cells from blood. The clonotype was recovered from a human donor in good health.

The CDR3 is CASSYSSFGGSSYNEQFF. The CDR3 DNA reads as TGTGCCAGCAGTTACTCGTCATTTGGGGGGAGCTCCTACAATGAGCAGTTCTTC. This sequence joins TRBV6-2 or TRBV6-3 and TRBJ2-1, with TRBD2 as a possible D gene (6 bases). The V end was cut by 0 bases, the J end by 0 bases, with 15 bases between. CDR1 and CDR2 (germline): MNHEY, SVGEGT. CDR3 length equals 18 residues.